Listed below are T cell receptor beta chains from one sample, sequenced in a study of cytotoxic CD8 clonotypes in ibrutinib-treated CLL. Using immunoSEQ multiplex PCR, the repertoire was profiled, and TCRdb retains in-frame clones only, with some absent. This repertoire shows approximately 90,000 clones, 77% found once; its top ten account for just under 25%. The sample here was PBMCs, taken after 24 months of ibrutinib treatment. The receptor set was obtained from a human donor with chronic lymphocytic leukemia. Each CDR3 is given with its conserved first and last residue. The D gene is left open where the match is weak. A clone size is listed for some rows: how often the clone was seen (once, few, many), or a class if it is expanded.

>once|.|TRBV28|TRBJ2-6
CASSLGGSGANVLTF
TGTGCCAGCAGTTTAGGTGGCTCTGGGGCCAACGTCCTGACTTTC
>once|.|TRBV27|TRBJ1-2
CASSKWTGRWHGYTF
TGTGCCAGCAGTAAGTGGACGGGACGATGGCATGGCTACACCTTC
>few|TRBD1|TRBV30|TRBJ2-7
CASRQGNLGEQYF
TGTGCCAGTCGACAGGGGAATCTCGGCGAGCAGTACTTC
>.|TRBD1|TRBV7-8|TRBJ2-1
CASSAHRGLGYNEQFF
TGTGCCAGCAGCGCTCACAGGGGGCTAGGCTACAATGAGCAGTTCTTC
>.|.|TRBV28|TRBJ1-1
CASFLLRAGTEAFF
TGTGCCAGCTTTCTTTTGCGGGCGGGCACTGAAGCTTTCTTT
>.|.|TRBV9|TRBJ1-3
CASSVANRGDTIYF
TGTGCCAGCAGCGTAGCAAATAGGGGAGACACCATATATTTT
>.|TRBD1|TRBV7-3|TRBJ1-1
CASSPQPMGQANTEAFF
TGTGCCAGCAGCCCGCAGCCCATGGGACAGGCGAACACTGAAGCTTTCTTT
>.|TRBD1|TRBV5-1|TRBJ1-6
CASSSGQEIYNSPLHF
TGCGCCAGCAGCTCCGGACAGGAAATCTATAATTCACCCCTCCACTTT
>.|.|TRBV9|TRBJ1-2
CASSGPEGRYGYTF
TGTGCCAGCAGCGGCCCGGAGGGCCGCTATGGCTACACCTTC
>.|TRBD2|TRBV5-1|TRBJ2-5
CASSLGAGEETQYF
TGCGCCAGCAGCTTGGGAGCGGGAGAAGAGACCCAGTACTTC
>.|.|TRBV28|TRBJ2-3
CASSLSPGTDTQYF
TGTGCCAGCAGTTTATCCCCCGGCACAGATACGCAGTATTTT
>.|.|TRBV14|TRBJ1-2
CASSLDGNYGYTF
TGTGCCAGCAGCTTAGACGGGAACTATGGCTACACCTTC
>.|.|TRBV28|TRBJ2-7
CAIGRAYEQYF
TGTGCCATCGGGCGGGCCTACGAGCAGTACTTC
>.|TRBD1|TRBV28|TRBJ1-3
CASSFPSGTGTTGNTIYF
TGTGCCAGCAGTTTTCCCTCCGGGACAGGGACCACTGGAAACACCATATATTTT
>.|.|TRBV27|TRBJ1-3
CASSRQGALSGNTIYF
TGTGCCAGCAGTCGTCAAGGGGCCCTCTCTGGAAACACCATATATTTT
>.|.|TRBV19|TRBJ2-3
CASSIRPQGYIEDTQYF
TGTGCCAGCAGTATACGTCCCCAGGGCTATATAGAAGATACGCAGTATTTT
>.|.|TRBV7-9|TRBJ2-1
CASSLPPPPLREQFF
TGTGCCAGCAGCTTACCCCCGCCGCCACTTAGAGAGCAGTTCTTC
>few|TRBD1|TRBV19|TRBJ1-5
CASSIWTGLGSNQPQHF
TGTGCCAGTAGTATATGGACAGGCCTTGGTAGCAATCAGCCCCAGCATTTT
>.|.|TRBV29-1|TRBJ1-2
CSVARSNYGYTF
TGCAGCGTCGCAAGGAGCAACTATGGCTACACCTTC
>once|TRBD1|TRBV2|TRBJ2-1
CASSERYRGDEQFF
TGTGCCAGCAGTGAACGCTACAGGGGAGATGAGCAGTTCTTC
>.|TRBD1|TRBV7-2|TRBJ2-2
CASSKAGTGNTGELFF
TGTGCCAGCAGCAAGGCCGGGACAGGGAACACCGGGGAGCTGTTTTTT
>.|.|TRBV30|TRBJ1-3
CACRVSGNTIYF
TGTGCCTGCAGGGTTTCGGGAAACACCATATATTTT
>.|.|TRBV27|TRBJ2-3
CASSPNPGSDTQYF
TGTGCCAGCAGTCCAAACCCAGGGTCAGATACGCAGTATTTT
>.|TRBD2|TRBV9|TRBJ2-2
CASSLRRTSGTGELFF
TGTGCCAGCAGCCTCCGCCGGACTAGCGGAACCGGGGAGCTGTTTTTT
>.|TRBD1|TRBV27|TRBJ1-5
CASSGQGYNQPQHF
TGTGCCAGCAGTGGACAGGGTTACAATCAGCCCCAGCATTTT
>.|.|TRBV27|TRBJ2-7
CASRRTAPTRSYEQYF
TGTGCCAGCAGACGCACCGCCCCGACTAGATCTTACGAGCAGTACTTC
>.|.|TRBV7-9|TRBJ2-5
CASGQREETQYF
TGTGCCAGCGGCCAGAGGGAAGAGACCCAGTACTTC
>few|.|TRBV7-9|TRBJ2-5
CASAPGLAPEETQYF
TGTGCCAGCGCCCCGGGCCTAGCACCAGAGGAGACCCAGTACTTC
>.|TRBD1|TRBV28|TRBJ2-5
CASSPGTAPTQAQYF
TGTGCCAGCAGTCCCGGGACAGCCCCCACCCAGGCCCAGTACTTC
>.|.|TRBV27|TRBJ2-7
CASSRDLTYEQYF
TGTGCCAGCAGCCGGGACCTTACCTACGAGCAGTACTTC
>.|TRBD1|TRBV28|TRBJ1-4
CASRLQGAGEKLFF
TGTGCCAGCAGGTTACAGGGGGCAGGAGAAAAACTGTTTTTT
>.|.|TRBV5-6|TRBJ2-1
CASSYRAFSSYNEQFF
TGTGCCAGCAGCTACAGGGCTTTTAGCTCCTACAATGAGCAGTTCTTC
>.|TRBD2|TRBV27|TRBJ2-7
CASSPTPSGIRNEQYF
TGTGCCAGCAGTCCAACCCCTAGCGGGATTAGGAACGAGCAGTACTTC
>.|TRBD2|TRBV7-3|TRBJ2-3
CASSQAGTQGDTQYF
TGTGCCAGCAGCCAAGCGGGGACCCAGGGTGATACGCAGTATTTT
>.|.|TRBV18|TRBJ2-2
CASSPRQATGELFF
TGTGCCAGCTCACCACGACAGGCCACCGGGGAGCTGTTTTTT
>.|.|TRBV7-6|TRBJ2-1
CASSSGQVSNEQFF
TGTGCCAGCAGTTCCGGGCAAGTTTCCAATGAGCAGTTCTTC
>.|.|TRBV4-3|TRBJ1-2
CASSQDGGVGYGYTF
TGCGCCAGCAGCCAAGACGGAGGTGTCGGCTATGGCTACACCTTC
>.|.|TRBV9|TRBJ1-1
CASSVRGQNTEAFF
TGTGCCAGCAGCGTAAGAGGACAGAACACTGAAGCTTTCTTT
>once|TRBD1|TRBV4-3|TRBJ2-2
CASSSPQGDGELFF
TGCGCCAGCAGCTCGCCTCAGGGGGACGGGGAGCTGTTTTTT
>.|.|TRBV4-1|TRBJ1-1
CASSQGRGTEAFF
TGCGCCAGCAGCCAAGGCAGGGGCACTGAAGCTTTCTTT
>.|.|TRBV19|TRBJ2-1
CASSVLYNEQFF
TGTGCCAGTAGCGTTCTCTACAATGAGCAGTTCTTC
>few|.|TRBV21-1|TRBJ2-7
CASSGTGIYEQYF
TGTGCCAGCAGCGGGACAGGGATCTACGAGCAGTACTTC
>.|TRBD1|TRBV5-4|TRBJ1-1
CASSLDRGSTEAFF
TGTGCCAGCAGCTTGGACAGGGGGAGCACTGAAGCTTTCTTT
>.|TRBD2|TRBV5-1|TRBJ2-1
CASSPGLAGDRYYNEQFF
TGCGCCAGCAGCCCGGGACTAGCGGGGGACCGATACTACAATGAGCAGTTCTTC
>.|.|TRBV25-1|TRBJ1-6
CASTGRDNSPLHF
TGTGCCAGCACCGGGAGAGATAATTCACCCCTCCACTTT
>.|.|TRBV28|TRBJ1-1
CASSLAGARDTEAFF
TGTGCCAGCAGTTTAGCCGGGGCTAGGGACACTGAAGCTTTCTTT
>.|.|TRBV6-5|TRBJ1-5
CASSYSGVNQPQHF
TGTGCCAGCAGTTATTCAGGTGTAAATCAGCCCCAGCATTTT
>.|TRBD2|TRBV6-5|TRBJ2-5
CASSYSAAGGWETQYF
TGTGCCAGCAGTTACTCAGCCGCGGGGGGCTGGGAGACCCAGTACTTC
>.|.|TRBV28|TRBJ2-7
CASSQLPTPGGVWQYF
TGTGCCAGCAGTCAACTACCGACCCCCGGCGGGGTGTGGCAGTACTTC
>.|.|TRBV7-7|TRBJ2-1
CASSFGQNNEQFF
TGTGCCAGCAGCTTCGGGCAGAACAATGAGCAGTTCTTC
>.|.|TRBV6-1|TRBJ1-5
CASSEAPGPRQPQHF
TGTGCCAGCAGTGAAGCGCCGGGACCGAGACAGCCCCAGCATTTT
>.|TRBD1|TRBV28|TRBJ1-1
CASVPHRGPWNTEAFF
TGTGCCAGCGTCCCACACAGGGGTCCATGGAACACTGAAGCTTTCTTT
>once|.|TRBV9|TRBJ1-1
CASSVRQNTEAFF
TGTGCCAGCAGCGTACGGCAGAACACTGAAGCTTTCTTT